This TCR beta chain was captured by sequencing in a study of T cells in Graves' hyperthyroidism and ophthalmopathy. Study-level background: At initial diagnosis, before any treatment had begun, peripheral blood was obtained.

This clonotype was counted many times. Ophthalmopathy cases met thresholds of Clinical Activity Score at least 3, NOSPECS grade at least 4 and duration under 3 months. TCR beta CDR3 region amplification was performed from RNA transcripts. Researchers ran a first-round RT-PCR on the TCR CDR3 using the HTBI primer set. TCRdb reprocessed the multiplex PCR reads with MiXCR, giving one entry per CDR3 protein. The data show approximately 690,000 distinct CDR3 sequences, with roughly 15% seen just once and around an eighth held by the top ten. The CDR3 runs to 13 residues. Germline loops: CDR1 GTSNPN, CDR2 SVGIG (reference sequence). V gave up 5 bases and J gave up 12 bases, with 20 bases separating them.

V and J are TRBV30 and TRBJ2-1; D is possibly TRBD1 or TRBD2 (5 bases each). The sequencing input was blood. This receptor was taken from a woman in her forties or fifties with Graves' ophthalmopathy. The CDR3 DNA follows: TGTGCCTGGGATCCCGGGGCCACGGTGGGGCAGTTCTTC. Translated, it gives CAWDPGATVGQFF. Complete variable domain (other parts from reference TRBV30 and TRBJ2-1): SQTIHQWPATLVQPVGSPLSLECTVEGTSNPNLYWYRQAAGRGLQLLFYSVGIGQISSEVPQNLSASRPQDRQFILSSKKLLLSDSGFYLCAWDPGATVGQFFGPGTRLTVL.